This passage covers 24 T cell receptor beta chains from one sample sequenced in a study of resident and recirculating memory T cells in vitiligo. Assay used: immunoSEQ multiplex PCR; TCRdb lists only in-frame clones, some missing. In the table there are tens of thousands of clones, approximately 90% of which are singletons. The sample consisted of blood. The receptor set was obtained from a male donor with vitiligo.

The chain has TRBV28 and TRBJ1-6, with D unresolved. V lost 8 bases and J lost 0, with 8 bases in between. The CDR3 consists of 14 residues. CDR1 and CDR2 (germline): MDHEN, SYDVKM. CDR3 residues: CASSGSSYNSPLHF. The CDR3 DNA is TGTGCCAGCTCAGGCAGCTCCTATAATTCACCCCTCCACTTT.

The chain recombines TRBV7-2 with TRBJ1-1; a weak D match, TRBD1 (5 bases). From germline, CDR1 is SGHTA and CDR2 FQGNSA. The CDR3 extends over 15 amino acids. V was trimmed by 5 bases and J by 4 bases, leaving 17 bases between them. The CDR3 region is CASSGARFGGTEAFF. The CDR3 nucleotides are TGTGCCAGCAGCGGAGCGAGGTTCGGGGGCACTGAAGCTTTCTTT.

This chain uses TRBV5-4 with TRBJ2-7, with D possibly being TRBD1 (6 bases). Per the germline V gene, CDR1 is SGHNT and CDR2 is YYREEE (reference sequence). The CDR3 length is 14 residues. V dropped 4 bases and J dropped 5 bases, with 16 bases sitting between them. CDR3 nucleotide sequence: TGTGCCAGCAGCCCCGGACAGAGGGTCCACGAGCAGTACTTC. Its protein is CASSPGQRVHEQYF.

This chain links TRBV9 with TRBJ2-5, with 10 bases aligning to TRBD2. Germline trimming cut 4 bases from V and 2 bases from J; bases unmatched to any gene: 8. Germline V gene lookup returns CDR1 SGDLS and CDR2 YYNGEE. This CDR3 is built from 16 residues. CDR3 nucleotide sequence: TGTGCCAGCAGCCCAGGGGGTAGCGGGGGGCAAGAGACCCAGTACTTC. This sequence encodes CASSPGGSGGQETQYF.

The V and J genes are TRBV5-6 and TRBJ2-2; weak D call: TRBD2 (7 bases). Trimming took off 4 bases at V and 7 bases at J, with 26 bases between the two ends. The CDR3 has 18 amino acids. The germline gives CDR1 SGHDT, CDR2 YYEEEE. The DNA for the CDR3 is TGTGCCAGCAGCCAGTCCCCCGGGGGGCGTGGGTTTGACGGGGAGCTGTTTTTT. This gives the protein CASSQSPGGRGFDGELFF.

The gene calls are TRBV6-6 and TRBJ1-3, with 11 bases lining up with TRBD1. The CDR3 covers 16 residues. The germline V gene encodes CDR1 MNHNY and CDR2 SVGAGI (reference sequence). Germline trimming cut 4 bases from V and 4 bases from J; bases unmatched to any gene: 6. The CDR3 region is CASSSTGTGGGNTIYF. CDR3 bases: TGTGCCAGCAGTTCTACCGGGACAGGGGGGGGAAACACCATATATTTT.

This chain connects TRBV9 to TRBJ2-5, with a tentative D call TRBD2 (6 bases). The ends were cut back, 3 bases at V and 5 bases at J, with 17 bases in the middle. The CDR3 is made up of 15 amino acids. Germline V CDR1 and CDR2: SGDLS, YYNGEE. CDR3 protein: CASSAGGYLAETQYF. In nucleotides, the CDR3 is TGTGCCAGCAGCGCCGGGGGTTATTTAGCGGAGACCCAGTACTTC.

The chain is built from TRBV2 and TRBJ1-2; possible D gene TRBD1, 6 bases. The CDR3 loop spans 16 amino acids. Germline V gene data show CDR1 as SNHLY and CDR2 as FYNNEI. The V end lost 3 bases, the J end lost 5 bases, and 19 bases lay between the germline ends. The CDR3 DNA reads TGTGCCAGCAGTGACCCCCCTGAGAGGGGGACGTATGGCTACACCTTC. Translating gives CASSDPPERGTYGYTF.

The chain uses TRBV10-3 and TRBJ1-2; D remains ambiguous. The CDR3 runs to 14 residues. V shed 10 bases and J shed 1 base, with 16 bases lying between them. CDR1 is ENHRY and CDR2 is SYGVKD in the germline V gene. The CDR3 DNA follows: TGTGCCACTGCCGGGGAGATCCTTAACTATGGCTACACCTTC. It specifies CATAGEILNYGYTF.

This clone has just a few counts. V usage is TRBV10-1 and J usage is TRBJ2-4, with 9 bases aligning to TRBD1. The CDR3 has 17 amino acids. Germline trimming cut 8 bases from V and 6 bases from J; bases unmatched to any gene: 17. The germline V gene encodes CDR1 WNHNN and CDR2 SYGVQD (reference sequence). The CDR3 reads CASAAYRGRKMSNIQYF. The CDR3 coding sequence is TGCGCCAGCGCCGCCTACAGGGGGCGAAAGATGTCAAACATTCAGTACTTC.

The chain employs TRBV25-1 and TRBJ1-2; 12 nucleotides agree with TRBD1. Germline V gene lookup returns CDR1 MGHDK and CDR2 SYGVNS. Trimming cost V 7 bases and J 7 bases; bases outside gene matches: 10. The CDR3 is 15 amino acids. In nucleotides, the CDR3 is TGTGCCAGCACTTCCCCCGGGACAGGGGGCTTTGGCTACACCTTC. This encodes CASTSPGTGGFGYTF.

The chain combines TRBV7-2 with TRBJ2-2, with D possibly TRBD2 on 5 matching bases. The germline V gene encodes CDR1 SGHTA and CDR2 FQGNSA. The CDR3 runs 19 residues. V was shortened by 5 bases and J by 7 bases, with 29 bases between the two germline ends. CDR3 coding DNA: TGTGCCAGCAGCGCCCGTTTTATTCTGGACTCAGCTGTTTTCGGGGAGCTGTTTTTT. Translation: CASSARFILDSAVFGELFF.

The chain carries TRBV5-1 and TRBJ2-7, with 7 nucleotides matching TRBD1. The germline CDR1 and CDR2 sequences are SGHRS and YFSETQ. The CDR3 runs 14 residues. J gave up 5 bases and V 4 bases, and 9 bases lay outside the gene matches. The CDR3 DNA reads TGCGCCAGCAGCCCAGGAACAGGGGCCAACGAGCAGTACTTC. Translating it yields CASSPGTGANEQYF.

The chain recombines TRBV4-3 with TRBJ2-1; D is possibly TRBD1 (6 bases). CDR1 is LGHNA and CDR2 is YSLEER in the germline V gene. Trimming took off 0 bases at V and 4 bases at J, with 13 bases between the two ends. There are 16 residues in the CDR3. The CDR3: CASSQDEGVSYNEQFF. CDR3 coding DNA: TGCGCCAGCAGCCAAGATGAGGGGGTGAGTTACAATGAGCAGTTCTTC.

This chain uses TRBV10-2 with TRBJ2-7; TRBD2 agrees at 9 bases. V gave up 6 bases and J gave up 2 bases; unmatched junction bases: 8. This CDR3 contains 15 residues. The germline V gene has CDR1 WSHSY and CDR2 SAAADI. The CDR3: CASRGIAGVTYEQYF. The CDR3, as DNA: TGCGCCAGCAGGGGGATAGCGGGGGTGACCTACGAGCAGTACTTC.

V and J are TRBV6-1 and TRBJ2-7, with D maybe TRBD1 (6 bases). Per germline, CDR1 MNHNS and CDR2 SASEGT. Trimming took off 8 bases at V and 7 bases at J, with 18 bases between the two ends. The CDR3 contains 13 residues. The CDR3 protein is CASEDRVRLEQYF. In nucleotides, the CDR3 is TGTGCCAGCGAGGACAGAGTACGGTTGGAGCAGTACTTC.

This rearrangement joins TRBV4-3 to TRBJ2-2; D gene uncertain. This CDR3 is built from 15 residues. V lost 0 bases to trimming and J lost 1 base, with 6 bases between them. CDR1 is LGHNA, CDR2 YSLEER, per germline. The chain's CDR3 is CASSQDSWNTGELFF. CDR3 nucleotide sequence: TGCGCCAGCAGCCAAGATTCTTGGAACACCGGGGAGCTGTTTTTT.

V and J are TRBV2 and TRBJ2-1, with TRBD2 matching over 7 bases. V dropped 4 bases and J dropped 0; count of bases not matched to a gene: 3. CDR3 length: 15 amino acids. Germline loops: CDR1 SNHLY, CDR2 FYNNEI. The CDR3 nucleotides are TGTGCCAGCAGTGTTGGCGGGGGCTCCTACAATGAGCAGTTCTTC. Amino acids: CASSVGGGSYNEQFF. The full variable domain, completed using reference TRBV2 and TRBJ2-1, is EPEVTQTPSHQVTQMGQEVILRCVPISNHLYFYWYRQILGQKVEFLVSFYNNEISEKSEIFDDQFSVERPDGSNFTLKIRSTKLEDSAMYFCASSVGGGSYNEQFFGPGTRLTVL.

The CDR3 sequence is CASRPGTGADEQFF. The CDR3 DNA is TGTGCCTCCCGGCCCGGGACAGGGGCTGATGAGCAGTTCTTC. The chain couples TRBV28 to TRBJ2-1, with 10 nucleotides matching TRBD1. The J segment lost 8 bases and the V segment lost 11 bases, leaving 12 bases of the junction unmatched. Per the germline V gene, CDR1 is MDHEN and CDR2 is SYDVKM. This CDR3 is 14 amino acids long.

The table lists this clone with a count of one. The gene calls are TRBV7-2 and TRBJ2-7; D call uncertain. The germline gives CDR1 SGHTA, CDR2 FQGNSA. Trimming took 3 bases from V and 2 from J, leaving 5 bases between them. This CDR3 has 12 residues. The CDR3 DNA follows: TGTGCCAGCAGCTTTGGCCCCTACGAGCAGTACTTC. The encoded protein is CASSFGPYEQYF.

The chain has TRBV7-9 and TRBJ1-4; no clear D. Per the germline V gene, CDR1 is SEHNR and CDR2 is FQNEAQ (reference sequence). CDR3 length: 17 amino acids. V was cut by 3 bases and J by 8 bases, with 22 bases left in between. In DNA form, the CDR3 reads TGTGCCAGCAGCTTCCTTAACTACTCGGAGGGTGCAGAAAAACTGTTTTTT. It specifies CASSFLNYSEGAEKLFF. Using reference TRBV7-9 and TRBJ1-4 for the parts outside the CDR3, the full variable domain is DTGVSQNPRHKITKRGQNVTFRCDPISEHNRLYWYRQTLGQGPEFLTYFQNEAQLEKSRLLSDRFSAERPKGSFSTLEIQRTEQGDSAMYLCASSFLNYSEGAEKLFFGSGTQLSVL.

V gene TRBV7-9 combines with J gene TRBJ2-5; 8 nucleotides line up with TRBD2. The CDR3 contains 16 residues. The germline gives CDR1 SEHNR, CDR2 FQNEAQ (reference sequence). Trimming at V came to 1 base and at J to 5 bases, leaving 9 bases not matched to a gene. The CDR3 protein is CASSLGSGGPRETQYF. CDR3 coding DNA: TGTGCCAGCAGCTTAGGGAGCGGGGGCCCCAGGGAGACCCAGTACTTC.

CDR3 sequence reads: CASSPWDRGSSYNEQFF. CDR3 nucleotides: TGTGCCAGCTCACCCTGGGACCGGGGGAGCTCCTACAATGAGCAGTTCTTC. The chain couples TRBV18 to TRBJ2-1; maybe TRBD2 (6 bases). The germline V and J ends were trimmed by 3 bases and 0 bases, with 15 bases remaining between them. The germline V gene encodes CDR1 KGHSH and CDR2 LQKENI. This CDR3 has 17 residues.

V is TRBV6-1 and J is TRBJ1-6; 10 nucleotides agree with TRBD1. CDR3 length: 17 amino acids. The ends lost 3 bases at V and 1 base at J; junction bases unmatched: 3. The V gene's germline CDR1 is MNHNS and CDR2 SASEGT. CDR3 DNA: TGTGCCAGCAGTGAGCGGGACAGGGGATCCTATAATTCACCCCTCCACTTT. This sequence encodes CASSERDRGSYNSPLHF.